This T cell receptor (beta chain) was observed in a study of control samples from healthy donors and cancer patients. The CDR3 runs 14 residues. CDR1 is LNHDA and CDR2 is SQIVND in the germline V gene (reference sequence). The V and J ends lost 6 bases and 7 bases, in that order; junction bases with no gene match: 4. TCRdb keeps only in-frame clones here, not all; method: immunoSEQ multiplex PCR. The data contain about 92,000 clones, more than 75% of them singletons. Sequencing was carried out using blood. The TCR originated in a woman aged 55-75 years in good health. The rearrangement links TRBV19 to TRBJ1-6, with TRBD1 matching 9 bases. The CDR3 sequence: CASRTGTGNSPLHF. In nucleotides, the CDR3 is TGTGCCAGTAGAACTGGGACAGGGAATTCACCCCTCCACTTT. Variable domain in full (rest from reference TRBV19 and TRBJ1-6): DGGITQSPKYLFRKEGQNVTLSCEQNLNHDAMYWYRQDPGQGLRLIYYSQIVNDFQKGDIAEGYSVSREKKESFPLTVTSAQKNPTAFYLCASRTGTGNSPLHFGNGTRLTVT.